This T cell receptor beta chain was recovered during a study of blood T cell repertoires in COVID-19. About the research overall: COVID-19 samples, acute and convalescent, were from the United States, Italy and Spain. The analysed material was cDNA or gDNA that came from T cells, B-cell-depleted T cells, or PBMCs.

Under the authors' procedure: Reference gene primer amplification yielded estimated nucleated cell counts. Assay used: immunoSEQ multiplex PCR; TCRdb lists only in-frame clones, some missing. The V and J calls and clone size come from that table; D and trimming were worked out from the DNA. The table shows 80,000 or so clones, with approximately 78% occurring only once. The length of the CDR3 is 13 residues. CDR1 is SGHTA, CDR2 FQGNSA, per germline. V gave up 5 bases and J gave up 12 bases, with 16 bases separating them. This receptor was taken from a man between 60 and 75 years old with acute or convalescent COVID-19. This chain connects TRBV7-2 to TRBJ1-4; D might be TRBD1 (6 bases). The source material was peripheral blood. The CDR3 nucleotides are TGTGCCAGCAGCCCAGGGGCGGCGTGGGAACTGTTTTTT. It codes for CASSPGAAWELFF. Supplemented by reference TRBV7-2 and TRBJ1-4, the full variable domain reads GAGVSQSPSNKVTEKGKDVELRCDPISGHTALYWYRQSLGQGLEFLIYFQGNSAPDKSGLPSDRFSAERTGGSVSTLTIQRTQQEDSAVYLCASSPGAAWELFFGSGTQLSVL.